A single sample is the source of the 2 T cell receptor beta chains below, sequenced in a study of blood T cells in healthy people across ages. A sample-barcoded 5' primer and a J-beta primer mix were used in a second PCR of about 6 to 11 cycles. In TCRdb, the 5' RACE reads were re-called with MiXCR into one record per CDR3 protein. The table has around 650,000 distinct CDR3 sequences, roughly 32% seen once; the top ten hold over 15%. Sequencing used blood. The receptors shown here come from a woman older than 75 in good health.

As for this clonotype: A junction boundary mismatches the germline segment, possibly from a read error. This chain connects TRBV24-1 to TRBJ2-1, with D unclear. Germline CDR1 is KGHDR and CDR2 is SFDVKD. This CDR3 has 14 residues. CDR3 sequence (DNA): TGTGTCACCAGTGGATCAGGTTCAGGCAATGAGCAGTATTTC. Encoded protein: CVTSGSGSGNEQYF.

This clonotype was counted at least ten times. The V and J genes are TRBV5-6 and TRBJ1-2; 8 positions match TRBD1. This CDR3 is 13 amino acids long. V was clipped by 4 bases and J by 9 bases; unmatched bases: 8. Looked up from germline, CDR1 is SGHDT and CDR2 is YYEEEE. CDR3 coding DNA: TGTGCCAGCAGCGACGGACAGGGCAGGAGCTACACCTTC. Protein product: CASSDGQGRSYTF.